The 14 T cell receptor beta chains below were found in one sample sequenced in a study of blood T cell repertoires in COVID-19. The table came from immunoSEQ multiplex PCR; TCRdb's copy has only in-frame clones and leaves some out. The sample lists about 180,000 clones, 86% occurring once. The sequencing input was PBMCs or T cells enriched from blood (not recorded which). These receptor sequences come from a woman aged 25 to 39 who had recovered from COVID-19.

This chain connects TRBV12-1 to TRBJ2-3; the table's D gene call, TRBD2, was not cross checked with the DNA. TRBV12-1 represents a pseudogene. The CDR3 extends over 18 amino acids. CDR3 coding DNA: TGTGCCAGCAGCTTTGGACTAGCGGGGGGGACTAGCACAGATACGCAGTATTTT. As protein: CASSFGLAGGTSTDTQYF.

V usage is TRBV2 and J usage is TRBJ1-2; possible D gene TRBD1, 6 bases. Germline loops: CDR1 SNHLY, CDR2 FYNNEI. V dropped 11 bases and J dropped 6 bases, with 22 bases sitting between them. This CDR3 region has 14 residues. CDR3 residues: CAAGSSGGLNGYTF. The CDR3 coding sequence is TGTGCCGCGGGGTCTTCCGGGGGGCTTAATGGCTACACCTTC.

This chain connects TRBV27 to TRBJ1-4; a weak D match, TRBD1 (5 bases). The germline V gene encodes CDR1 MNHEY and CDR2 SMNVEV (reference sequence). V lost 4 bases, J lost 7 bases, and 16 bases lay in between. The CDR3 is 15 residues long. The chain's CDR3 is CASSSIAQGSEKLFF. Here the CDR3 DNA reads TGTGCCAGCAGTTCTATAGCCCAGGGTTCTGAAAAACTGTTTTTT.

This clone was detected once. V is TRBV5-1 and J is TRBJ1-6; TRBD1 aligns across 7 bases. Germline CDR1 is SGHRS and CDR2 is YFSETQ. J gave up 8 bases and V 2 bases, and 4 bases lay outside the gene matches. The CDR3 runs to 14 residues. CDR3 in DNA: TGCGCCAGCAGCTTCCAGGGGACAGATTCACCCCTCCACTTT. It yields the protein CASSFQGTDSPLHF.

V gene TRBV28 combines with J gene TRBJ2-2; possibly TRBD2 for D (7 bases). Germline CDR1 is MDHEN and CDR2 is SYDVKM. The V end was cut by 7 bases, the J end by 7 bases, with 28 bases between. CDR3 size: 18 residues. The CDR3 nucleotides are TGTGCCAGCAAGGGGGACTACCAACTACGATTAATTGGCGGGGAGCTGTTTTTT. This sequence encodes CASKGDYQLRLIGGELFF.

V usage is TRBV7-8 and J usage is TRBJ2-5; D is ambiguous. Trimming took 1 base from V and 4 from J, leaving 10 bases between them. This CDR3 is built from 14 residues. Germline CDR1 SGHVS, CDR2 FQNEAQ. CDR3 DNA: TGTGCCAGCAGCTTAGGTCTTAGTCGAGAGACCCAGTACTTC. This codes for CASSLGLSRETQYF.

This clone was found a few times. The CDR3 sequence: CASSRDRGNTIYF. The CDR3, as DNA: TGTGCCAGCAGCCGGGACAGGGGAAACACCATATATTTT. The genes are TRBV6-5 and TRBJ1-3; 8 bases align to TRBD1. Germline V gene data show CDR1 as MNHEY and CDR2 as SVGAGI. This CDR3 spans 13 amino acids. The trim removed 6 bases at V and 4 bases at J, leaving 2 bases unmatched.

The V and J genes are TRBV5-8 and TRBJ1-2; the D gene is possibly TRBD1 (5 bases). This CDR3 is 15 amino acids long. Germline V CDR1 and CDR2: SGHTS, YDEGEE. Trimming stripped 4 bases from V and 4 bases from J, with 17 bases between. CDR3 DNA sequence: TGTGCCAGCAGCCCGCGAGAAGACAGCTCCTATGGCTACACCTTC. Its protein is CASSPREDSSYGYTF.

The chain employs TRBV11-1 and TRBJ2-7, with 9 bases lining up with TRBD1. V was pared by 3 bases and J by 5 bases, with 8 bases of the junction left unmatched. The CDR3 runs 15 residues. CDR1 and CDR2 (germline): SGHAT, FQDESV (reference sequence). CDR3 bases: TGTGCCAGCAGCTTTTGGACAGGGGTTCCTAACGAGCAGTACTTC. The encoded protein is CASSFWTGVPNEQYF.

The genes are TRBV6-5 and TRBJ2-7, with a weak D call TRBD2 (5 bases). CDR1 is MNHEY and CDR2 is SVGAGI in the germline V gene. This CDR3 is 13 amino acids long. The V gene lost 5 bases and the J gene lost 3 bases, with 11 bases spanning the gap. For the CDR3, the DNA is TGTGCCAGCAGTCGGGAACCTAACTACGAGCAGTACTTC. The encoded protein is CASSREPNYEQYF.

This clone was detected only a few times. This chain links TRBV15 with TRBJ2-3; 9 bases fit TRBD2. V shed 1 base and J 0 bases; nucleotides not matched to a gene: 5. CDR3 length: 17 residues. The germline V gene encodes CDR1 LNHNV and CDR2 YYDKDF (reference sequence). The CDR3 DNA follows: TGTGCCACCAGCAGAGTCGCTAGCGGGGCAAGCACAGATACGCAGTATTTT. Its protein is CATSRVASGASTDTQYF.

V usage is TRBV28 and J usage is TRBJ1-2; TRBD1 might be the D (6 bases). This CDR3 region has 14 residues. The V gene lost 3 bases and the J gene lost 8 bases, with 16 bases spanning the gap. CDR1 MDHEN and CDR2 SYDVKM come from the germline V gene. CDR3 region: CASSFLGSGEGYTF. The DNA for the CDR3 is TGTGCCAGCAGTTTTCTAGGATCAGGGGAGGGCTACACCTTC.

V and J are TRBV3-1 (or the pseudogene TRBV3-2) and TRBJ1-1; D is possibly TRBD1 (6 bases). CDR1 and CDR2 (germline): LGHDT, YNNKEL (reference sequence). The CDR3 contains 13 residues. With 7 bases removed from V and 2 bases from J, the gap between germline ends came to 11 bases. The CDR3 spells CASKQGSNTEAFF. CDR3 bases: TGTGCCAGCAAACAGGGAAGTAACACTGAAGCTTTCTTT.

CDR3 nucleotides: TGTGCCAGCAACAAAGGGACAGGGGGCATCGGTGAGCAGTTCTTC. Translating gives CASNKGTGGIGEQFF. This sequence joins TRBV6-5 and TRBJ2-1, with 12 bases aligning to TRBD1. The V and J ends lost 7 bases and 9 bases, in that order; junction bases with no gene match: 10. The CDR3 is 15 residues long. From germline, CDR1 is MNHEY and CDR2 SVGAGI.